Sequencing of this TCR beta chain was carried out in a study of response to subunit inactivated influenza vaccine. TCRdb reanalysed the RT-PCR reads using MiXCR and keeps one entry per CDR3 protein. The sample has about 570,000 distinct CDR3 sequences; 12% are singletons. Study results and limitations: The authors proposed limited new T cell recruitment per seasonal influenza vaccination.

V lost 4 bases, J lost 6 bases, and 11 bases stayed unmatched. The length of the CDR3 is 16 residues. CDR1 and CDR2 (germline): SGHKS, YYEKEE (reference sequence). This clonotype was seen only a few times. Antigen: not known. This chain uses TRBV5-5 with TRBJ1-5, with 9 bases lining up with TRBD1. This sequence originates from a man aged 45 to 65 who received an inactivated influenza vaccine. This specimen was PBMCs from blood, taken on the day of vaccination. The CDR3 sequence is CASSAVGTGLGQPQHF. The CDR3 DNA is TGTGCCAGCAGCGCAGTTGGGACAGGGCTCGGTCAGCCCCAGCATTTT.